This T cell receptor beta chain came from a study of beta chain features in type 1 diabetes. Across the whole study: All samples together contributed approximately 100 million sorted cells for examination. Findings and caveats of the study: In every one of the four CD4+ subsets, TCRB CDR3s were moderately but significantly shorter in Type 1 diabetes patients.

Of the isolated RNA, all was reverse transcribed, and so the sequenced material was expressed TCRB transcripts. This table comes from immunoSEQ multiplex PCR, and its TCRdb copy is limited to in-frame clones, with some not included. This sample has some 290,000 clones; 14% occur once, and the top ten carry about 0.017%. Regarding this clone: What it recognizes is unknown.

Germline loops: CDR1 SGHRS, CDR2 YFSETQ. The length of the CDR3 is 17 residues. Unmatched junction bases numbered 7, after V lost 0 bases and J lost 3 bases. It was one heparinised blood draw, averaging around 110 mL, that each donor gave. Via CD45RO/CCR7/CD25/CD127/CD95/CD27, cells of the CD4+ naive, central memory, regulatory and stem cell-like memory subsets were sorted. Sequenced material: naive CD4+ T cells from blood. This TCR was sampled from a man aged 30-40 years with type 1 diabetes. The rearrangement joins TRBV5-1 to TRBJ2-7; 12 positions agree with TRBD1. CDR3 residues: CASSLAPGQGAHYEQYF. In DNA form, the CDR3 reads TGCGCCAGCAGCTTGGCGCCGGGACAGGGGGCACACTACGAGCAGTACTTC.